This TCR beta chain emerged from a study of regulatory T cells in long-lasting Graves disease. Sample time point: newly diagnosed GD, antithyroid drugs for less than 3 months. Scientists built the TCR library using RNA that was extracted from PBMCs. Per American Thyroid Association guidelines, Graves' disease was diagnosed. Many counts were recorded for this clonotype. The antigen remains unidentified. Study-level points and caveats: Fewer public clonotypes were shared by new patients (approximately 1,000) than by persistent patients (roughly 2,500). Persistent disease exhibited a predilection for TRBV28, TRBJ1-2 and TRBJ2-5.

Building of the TCR beta libraries involved iRepertoire HTBI primers and Arm-PCR of CDR3 regions. TCRdb passed the multiplex PCR reads through MiXCR, listing each CDR3 protein once. The sample consists of hundreds of thousands of distinct CDR3 sequences, roughly 14% of them appearing once. Trimming stripped 0 bases from V and 2 bases from J, with 7 bases between. CDR1 MNHEY and CDR2 SMNVEV come from the germline V gene (reference sequence). CDR3 length: 14 residues. A further study also used this sample, focusing on T cells in Graves' hyperthyroidism and ophthalmopathy.

The chain joins TRBV27 to TRBJ1-2; D unresolved. The source is a man aged 25 to 40 with Graves disease. The source was peripheral blood mononuclear cells (PBMCs), collected at new diagnosis, from a patient treated with antithyroid drugs. CDR3 bases: TGTGCCAGCAGTTTATCGGCAGTAAACTATGGCTACACCTTC. Translation gives CASSLSAVNYGYTF.